This T cell receptor (beta chain) originates from a study of blood T cells in healthy people across ages. Notes on this clonotype: Antigen unknown.

General observations from the study: With age, beta diversity per million T cells declined roughly linearly, significantly by about 40.

CDR1 is DFQATT, CDR2 SNEGSKA, per germline (reference sequence). With 6 bases removed from V and 6 bases from J, the gap between germline ends came to 23 bases. The CDR3 covers 15 residues. Combining a sample-barcoded 5' primer with a J-beta primer mix, a second PCR ran for roughly 7 to 12 cycles. TCRdb independently ran MiXCR on the 5' RACE reads; one entry per CDR3 protein. The table shows about 1.4 million distinct CDR3 sequences, with approximately 59% occurring only once. This chain joins TRBV20-1 and TRBJ1-2; no definite D call. This sequence originates from a man younger than 35 in good health. Input material: blood. The CDR3 DNA reads as TGCAGTGCGAGTGCAGGAACCCACACTATAGATGGCTACACCTTC. Its protein product is CSASAGTHTIDGYTF.